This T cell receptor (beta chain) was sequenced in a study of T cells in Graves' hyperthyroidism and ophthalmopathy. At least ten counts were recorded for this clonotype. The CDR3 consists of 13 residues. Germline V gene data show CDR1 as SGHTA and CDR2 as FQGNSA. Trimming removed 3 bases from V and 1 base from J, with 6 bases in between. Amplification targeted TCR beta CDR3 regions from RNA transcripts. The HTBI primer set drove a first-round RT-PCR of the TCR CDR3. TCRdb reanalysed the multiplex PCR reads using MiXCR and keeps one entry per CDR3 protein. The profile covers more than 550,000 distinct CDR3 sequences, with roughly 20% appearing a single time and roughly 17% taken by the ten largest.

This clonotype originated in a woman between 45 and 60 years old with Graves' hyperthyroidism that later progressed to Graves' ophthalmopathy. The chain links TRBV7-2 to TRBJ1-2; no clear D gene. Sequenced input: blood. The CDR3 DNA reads TGTGCCAGCAGCTTCAGTAGTAACTATGGCTACACCTTC. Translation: CASSFSSNYGYTF.